The 20 T cell receptor beta chains reported below all come from one sample, sequenced in a study of shared clonotypes between healthy human individuals. The table came from immunoSEQ multiplex PCR; TCRdb's copy has only in-frame clones and leaves some out. The sample lists under 1,900,000 clones, 97% to 99% seen once, with 0.36% in the top ten. Sequences were obtained from naive CD4+ T cells sorted from blood. The subset was: CD45RA+ positively selected. The source of these receptors is a man aged 30 to 45 in good health.

The V gene is TRBV6-6, the J gene TRBJ2-2; no clear D gene. This CDR3 has 12 residues. Germline V CDR1 and CDR2: MNHNY, SVGAGI (reference sequence). With 5 bases removed from V and 6 bases from J, the gap between germline ends came to 7 bases. This CDR3 reads CASSPTAGELFF. In nucleotides, the CDR3 is TGTGCCAGCAGTCCCACTGCCGGGGAGCTGTTTTTT.

Concerning this clone: At the DNA level, this CDR3 is encoded by other sequences in the same sample as well. This sequence joins TRBV30 and TRBJ1-5; D not resolved. Trimming took off 0 bases at V and 6 bases at J, with 3 bases between the two ends. This CDR3 is built from 11 residues. Germline CDR1 and CDR2: GTSNPN and SVGIG (reference sequence). The CDR3 here is CAWSVGQPQHF. Here the CDR3 DNA reads TGTGCCTGGAGTGTAGGTCAGCCCCAGCATTTT.

This sequence joins TRBV19 and TRBJ1-5; TRBD1 is a possible D gene (6 bases). The CDR3 has 17 amino acids. The germline gives CDR1 LNHDA, CDR2 SQIVND (reference sequence). Trimming removed 6 bases from V and 5 bases from J, with 23 bases in between. The CDR3 spells CASSHPPRQDRDQPQHF. The CDR3 DNA reads as TGTGCCAGTAGCCACCCACCGCGACAGGATCGGGATCAGCCCCAGCATTTT.

The chain couples TRBV10-3 to TRBJ2-5; 9 nucleotides agree with TRBD1. The CDR3 contains 14 residues. Germline loops: CDR1 ENHRY, CDR2 SYGVKD. V shed 0 bases and J 7 bases; nucleotides not matched to a gene: 3. CDR3 sequence (DNA): TGTGCCATCAGTGAGTCGAAGACAGGGGGGACCCAGTACTTC. It specifies CAISESKTGGTQYF.

The CDR3 region has the DNA TGTGCCAGCTCACCAATTCCCAGTAACTATGGCTACACCTTC. Its protein product is CASSPIPSNYGYTF. V gene TRBV18 combines with J gene TRBJ1-2; no reliable D call. V lost 2 bases to trimming and J lost 1 base, with 8 bases between them. The CDR3 is 14 amino acids. Germline loops: CDR1 KGHSH, CDR2 LQKENI.

The chain employs TRBV7-3 and TRBJ2-3, with D tentatively TRBD1 (6 bases). Germline loops: CDR1 SGHTA, CDR2 FQGTGA. V lost 1 base, J lost 1 base, and 24 bases lay in between. CDR3 length: 20 amino acids. The CDR3 coding sequence is TGTGCCAGCAGCTTAAAGGCGTCTCCGGGACATTCCGTTCGCACAGATACGCAGTATTTT. This encodes CASSLKASPGHSVRTDTQYF.

Of note for this clone: Without the conserved terminal phenylalanine or tryptophan, this CDR3 likely stems from a read error. No DNA is shown, since the ends of the CDR3 on it are uncertain; the CDR3 is the one TCRdb lists. This chain uses TRBV6-1 with TRBJ2-3; the DNA was not used to check the table's D call, TRBD2. Counting both end residues, the CDR3 totals 15 amino acids. Germline loops: CDR1 MNHNS, CDR2 SASEGT. The CDR3 reads CASSGGAGVKGLVSL.

V gene TRBV6-5 combines with J gene TRBJ1-4, with a possible D match to TRBD1 (5 bases). Germline CDR1 reads MNHEY; CDR2 reads SVGAGI. The V end lost 0 bases, the J end lost 8 bases, and 16 bases lay between the germline ends. The CDR3 contains 16 residues. The chain's CDR3 is CASSYSLLPGLEKLFF. DNA for the CDR3: TGTGCCAGCAGTTACTCTCTACTCCCAGGGTTGGAAAAACTGTTTTTT.

This clone was seen just once. This chain joins TRBV4-1 and TRBJ2-7; 8 bases are shared with TRBD2. The J segment lost 3 bases and the V segment lost 1 base, leaving 14 bases of the junction unmatched. Germline V gene data show CDR1 as MGHRA and CDR2 as YSYEKL. The CDR3 has 18 amino acids. CDR3 sequence: CASSQGGGGGGRFYEQYF. As DNA, the CDR3 is TGCGCCAGCAGCCAAGGGGGAGGTGGCGGGGGGCGCTTCTACGAGCAGTACTTC.

Only one count was recorded for this clone. The V and J genes are TRBV6-1 and TRBJ1-1; tentatively, D is TRBD1 (6 bases). Germline-derived CDR1 and CDR2 are MNHNS and SASEGT. Trimming removed 5 bases at V and 2 bases at J, with 12 bases between. The CDR3 has 14 amino acids. This CDR3 reads CASSIQGPNTEAFF. The CDR3 DNA sequence: TGTGCCAGCAGTATACAGGGCCCCAACACTGAAGCTTTCTTT.

The gene calls are TRBV5-5 and TRBJ2-4, with D hard to call. This CDR3 is built from 17 residues. Trimming pared 1 base from V and 0 bases from J, leaving 14 bases between. Germline loops: CDR1 SGHKS, CDR2 YYEKEE (reference sequence). CDR3 in amino acids: CASSLIGVNLAKNIQYF. The CDR3 DNA is TGTGCCAGCAGCTTGATTGGGGTAAACCTAGCCAAAAACATTCAGTACTTC.

J is TRBJ2-4 and V is TRBV28; tentative D call: TRBD2 (6 bases). With 6 bases removed from V and 8 bases from J, the gap between germline ends came to 14 bases. The germline V gene has CDR1 MDHEN and CDR2 SYDVKM. The CDR3 loop spans 13 amino acids. The CDR3 loop is CASRPSERDIQYF. Written as DNA, the CDR3 is TGTGCCAGCAGACCCTCCGAGCGGGACATTCAGTACTTC. Full variable domain (outside the CDR3, taken from reference TRBV28 and TRBJ2-4): DVKVTQSSRYLVKRTGEKVFLECVQDMDHENMFWYRQDPGLGLRLIYFSYDVKMKEKGDIPEGYSVSREKKERFSLILESASTNQTSMYLCASRPSERDIQYFGAGTRLSVL.

This clone has only one observation. The V call is TRBV18, the J call TRBJ1-4; no firm D call. Germline loops: CDR1 KGHSH, CDR2 LQKENI. The CDR3 runs to 17 residues. The V end lost 4 bases, the J end lost 0 bases, and 15 bases lay between the germline ends. The CDR3 protein is CASSLPGRAATNEKLFF. The CDR3 DNA sequence: TGTGCCAGCTCACTCCCCGGGCGAGCTGCAACTAATGAAAAACTGTTTTTT.

The chain combines TRBV6-6 with TRBJ2-1, with 9 bases lining up with TRBD2. The CDR3 has 16 residues. After removal of 0 bases from V and 4 bases from J, the junction contained 4 bases not matched to a gene. Germline CDR1 MNHNY, CDR2 SVGAGI (reference sequence). The CDR3 loop is CASSYSPSGMYNEQFF. CDR3 DNA sequence: TGTGCCAGCAGTTACTCTCCTAGCGGGATGTACAATGAGCAGTTCTTC.

This clone was observed once. V gene TRBV5-5 combines with J gene TRBJ2-5; TRBD2 agrees at 10 bases. Trimming took 1 base from V and 5 from J; bases not matched to a gene: 5. This CDR3 region has 15 residues. Germline V CDR1 and CDR2: SGHKS, YYEKEE (reference sequence). CDR3 sequence reads: CASSLPSGSGETQYF. The CDR3 region has the DNA TGTGCCAGCAGCTTGCCTAGCGGGAGTGGGGAGACCCAGTACTTC.

The rearrangement uses TRBV18 and TRBJ2-3; 8 nucleotides agree with TRBD2. Germline V CDR1 and CDR2: KGHSH, LQKENI. This CDR3 comprises 16 residues. The V and J ends lost 1 base and 5 bases, in that order; junction bases with no gene match: 8. The CDR3 DNA sequence: TGTGCCAGCTCACCACTTTCCAGCGGGAGTGGAGATACGCAGTATTTT. Translating gives CASSPLSSGSGDTQYF.

Only one count was recorded for this clone. The sample contains more than one DNA sequence encoding this CDR3. The CDR3 sequence: CASSGGYEQYF. The CDR3 coding sequence is TGTGCCAGTAGTGGTGGATACGAGCAGTACTTC. The chain recombines TRBV19 with TRBJ2-7; unclear D gene. The CDR3 runs to 11 residues. The germline gives CDR1 LNHDA, CDR2 SQIVND (reference sequence). The V and J ends lost 5 bases and 4 bases respectively, with 6 bases between them. Complete variable domain (other parts from reference TRBV19 and TRBJ2-7): DGGITQSPKYLFRKEGQNVTLSCEQNLNHDAMYWYRQDPGQGLRLIYYSQIVNDFQKGDIAEGYSVSREKKESFPLTVTSAQKNPTAFYLCASSGGYEQYFGPGTRLTVT.

The V call is TRBV15, the J call TRBJ1-2; tentative D call: TRBD1 (5 bases). This CDR3 is built from 13 residues. The V gene lost 3 bases and the J gene lost 4 bases, with 9 bases spanning the gap. The V gene's germline CDR1 is LNHNV and CDR2 YYDKDF (reference sequence). The CDR3 reads CATSSRDVYGYTF. CDR3 DNA sequence: TGTGCCACCAGCAGCAGGGACGTCTATGGCTACACCTTC.

This sequence joins TRBV5-6 and TRBJ1-5; D is possibly TRBD1 (6 bases). The CDR3 runs to 15 residues. The ends were cut back, 4 bases at V and 6 bases at J, with 17 bases in the middle. Germline V lookup: CDR1 SGHDT, CDR2 YYEEEE. The CDR3 coding sequence is TGTGCCAGCAGCGTAAGCCGGGACAAAATTCAGCCCCAGCATTTT. Protein sequence: CASSVSRDKIQPQHF. Full variable domain (remainder filled in from reference TRBV5-6 and TRBJ1-5): DAGVTQSPTHLIKTRGQQVTLRCSPKSGHDTVSWYQQALGQGPQFIFQYYEEEERQRGNFPDRFSGHQFPNYSSELNVNALLLGDSALYLCASSVSRDKIQPQHFGDGTRLSIL.

Comments on this clone: Other DNA sequences in this specimen translate into the identical CDR3. CDR3 sequence reads: CASSLTGGSYNEQFF. Written as DNA, the CDR3 is TGTGCCAGTAGCCTGACAGGAGGCTCCTACAATGAGCAGTTCTTC. The chain recombines TRBV19 with TRBJ2-1, with D perhaps TRBD1 (6 bases). Trimming pared 6 bases from V and 0 bases from J, leaving 12 bases between. This CDR3 spans 15 amino acids. Per the germline V gene, CDR1 is LNHDA and CDR2 is SQIVND (reference sequence).